This TCR beta chain appears in the sequencing data of a study of T cell responses to AZD1222 COVID-19 vaccine. Study conclusions and caveats: The reported proportion of spike-specific TCRs targeting unmutated variant regions was nearly half. Compared with day 0, the breadth and depth of the Spike-specific TCR repertoire rose significantly after two doses of AZD1222.

With respect to this clone: What it binds is not known.

Clones were sequenced by immunoSEQ multiplex PCR, and TCRdb holds only the in-frame ones, with some missing. The table has around 110,000 clones, about 90% seen once. The sample in question was peripheral blood, obtained 28 days after the second AZD1222 dose. This sequence was found in an adult who received the AZD1222 COVID-19 vaccine.

CDR3 region: CSASPLAGAYEQYF. DNA for the CDR3: TGCAGTGCTAGTCCCCTAGCGGGGGCCTACGAGCAGTACTTC. The V call is TRBV20-1, the J call TRBJ2-7; 10 bases agree with TRBD2. Germline trimming cut 3 bases from V and 2 bases from J; bases unmatched to any gene: 4. Germline CDR1 and CDR2: DFQATT and SNEGSKA (reference sequence). This CDR3 region has 14 residues.